Following are 14 T cell receptor beta chains from one sample sequenced in a study of T cells in Graves' hyperthyroidism and ophthalmopathy. There were TCR beta CDR3 regions amplified from RNA transcripts. Researchers ran a first-round RT-PCR on the TCR CDR3 using the HTBI primer set. TCRdb re-analysed the multiplex PCR reads in MiXCR, keeping a single row per CDR3 protein. The data contain a few hundred thousand distinct CDR3 sequences, about 12% of them singletons. The sample taken for sequencing was blood. Every receptor here comes from a woman in her late teens or twenties with Graves' hyperthyroidism.

This clonotype was recorded at least ten times. The chain is built from TRBV20-1 and TRBJ2-7; 10 nucleotides align to TRBD2. V was clipped by 2 bases and J by 2 bases; unmatched bases: 6. CDR1 DFQATT and CDR2 SNEGSKA come from the germline V gene (reference sequence). CDR3 length equals 15 residues. In DNA, the CDR3 is TGCAGTGCTAGATGGACTAGCGGATTTCCCTACGAGCAGTACTTC. Translation: CSARWTSGFPYEQYF.

This clonotype was seen a handful of times. J is TRBJ1-2 and V is TRBV20-1; D possibly corresponds to TRBD1 (6 bases). Trimming cost V 0 bases and J 8 bases, with 13 bases left between them. Germline CDR1 DFQATT, CDR2 SNEGSKA (reference sequence). The CDR3 length is 13 residues. CDR3: CSAREGGGRGYTF. The DNA for the CDR3 is TGCAGTGCTAGAGAAGGGGGGGGCCGAGGCTACACCTTC.

This clonotype was recorded at least ten times. The chain recombines TRBV12-3 or TRBV12-4 with TRBJ2-7, with a tentative D call TRBD2 (7 bases). Deletions cut 4 bases from V and 6 bases from J, with 19 bases between. The CDR3 length is 15 residues. The CDR3 DNA sequence: TGTGCCAGCAGTTCCCTAGGGGGGGACGCCACCGAGCAGTACTTC. Translating it yields CASSSLGGDATEQYF.

There are many counts of this clonotype. The V and J genes are TRBV7-8 and TRBJ2-5; no clear D gene. The CDR3 length is 12 residues. V dropped 6 bases and J dropped 1 base, with 6 bases sitting between them. In germline, CDR1 is SGHVS, CDR2 FQNEAQ. For the CDR3, the DNA is TGTGCCAGCAGGCAGACCCAAGAGACCCAGTACTTC. Translated: CASRQTQETQYF.

This clonotype appeared many times. The J gene is TRBJ1-1, the V gene TRBV5-1; D call uncertain. The V end lost 1 base, the J end lost 4 bases, and 17 bases lay between the germline ends. Germline CDR1 reads SGHRS; CDR2 reads YFSETQ. CDR3 length: 16 residues. CDR3 residues: CASSLRGKGAGTEAFF. In nucleotides, the CDR3 is TGCGCCAGCAGCTTGCGAGGGAAAGGAGCGGGCACTGAAGCTTTCTTT.

This rearrangement joins TRBV4-1 to TRBJ1-6, with D perhaps matching TRBD1 (6 bases). Germline V lookup: CDR1 MGHRA, CDR2 YSYEKL. Trimming took 1 base from V and 11 from J, leaving 15 bases between them. The CDR3 has 15 residues. The CDR3 DNA follows: TGCGCCAGCAGCCAAGCCCACAGGGCCACGGCACCCCTCCACTTT. Protein product: CASSQAHRATAPLHF.

This clonotype has only a few counts. This is likely a read error, given that the CDR3 carries no conserved phenylalanine or tryptophan at its end. The chain employs TRBV2 and TRBJ1-3; D ambiguous. The CDR3 is 13 residues long. In germline, CDR1 is SNHLY, CDR2 FYNNEI. Trimming left V 6 bases short and J 2 bases short, with 8 bases between. Here the CDR3 reads CASRLGAGNTIYL. In DNA, the CDR3 is TGTGCCAGCAGGCTTGGGGCTGGAAACACCATATATCTT.

This clonotype was counted a few times. The V call is TRBV4-3, the J call TRBJ2-1; 9 positions match TRBD2. The germline CDR1 and CDR2 sequences are LGHNA and YSLEER. V was clipped by 0 bases and J by 6 bases; unmatched bases: 12. This CDR3 is built from 18 residues. The DNA of the CDR3 is TGCGCCAGCAGCCAAGAGGAGAAAGGCGGGAGGGCCATCAATGAGCAGTTCTTC. Translated: CASSQEEKGGRAINEQFF.

This clonotype showed up many times. The chain recombines TRBV18 with TRBJ1-5; weak D call: TRBD1 (6 bases). The germline CDR1 and CDR2 sequences are KGHSH and LQKENI. CDR3 length equals 16 residues. Between the trimmed V and J ends, which lost 3 bases and 3 bases, there was a span of 15 bases. CDR3 residues: CASSPRTATDNQPQHF. The CDR3 nucleotides are TGTGCCAGCTCACCCCGGACAGCGACCGACAATCAGCCCCAGCATTTT.

J is TRBJ2-3 and V is TRBV7-9; 8 bases map to TRBD2. Trimming cost V 5 bases and J 1 base; bases outside gene matches: 14. CDR3 length: 18 amino acids. CDR1 and CDR2 from the germline V gene are SEHNR and FQNEAQ (reference sequence). CDR3 sequence: CASSTRATGGEGTDTQYF. The CDR3, as DNA: TGTGCCAGCAGCACCCGGGCTACGGGGGGGGAGGGCACAGATACGCAGTATTTT.

This clonotype was counted ten times or more. This chain connects TRBV28 to TRBJ1-2, with no clear D. The V and J ends lost 8 bases and 2 bases respectively, with 18 bases between them. CDR3 length equals 15 residues. Germline CDR1 reads MDHEN; CDR2 reads SYDVKM. The CDR3 here is CASSLGRGGNYGYTF. The CDR3 nucleotides read TGTGCCAGCTCCTTAGGTCGAGGCGGCAACTATGGCTACACCTTC.

This clonotype was counted ten times or more. The chain is built from TRBV6-2 or TRBV6-3 and TRBJ1-1; tentatively, D is TRBD1 (6 bases). The length of the CDR3 is 16 residues. Germline V gives CDR1 MNHEY, CDR2 SVGEGT. V lost 6 bases, J lost 4 bases, and 21 bases lay in between. CDR3 bases: TGTGCCAGCAGCCGTGGCCAGGGGACGGGACCCACTGAAGCTTTCTTT. It translates to CASSRGQGTGPTEAFF.

A few counts support this clonotype. The chain is built from TRBV6-2 or TRBV6-3 and TRBJ2-2, with D possibly being TRBD1 or TRBD2 (6 bases each). Trimming removed 2 bases from V and 4 bases from J, with 14 bases in between. The CDR3 has 16 amino acids. Germline V CDR1 and CDR2: MNHEY, SVGEGT. CDR3 protein: CASSYPRGGLTGELFF. The CDR3 nucleotides are TGTGCCAGCAGTTACCCCAGAGGGGGGCTCACCGGGGAGCTGTTTTTT.

This clonotype occurred a few times. This sequence joins TRBV9 and TRBJ2-3; no definite D call. V was trimmed by 4 bases and J by 2 bases, leaving 8 bases between them. This CDR3 is built from 13 residues. Germline CDR1 SGDLS, CDR2 YYNGEE. The CDR3 DNA reads as TGTGCCAGCAGCTTCCTCCACACAGATACGCAGTATTTT. Translating gives CASSFLHTDTQYF.